This TCR beta chain was profiled in a study of blood T cell repertoires in COVID-19. Study-level background: The analysed material was cDNA or gDNA that came from T cells, B-cell-depleted T cells, or PBMCs.

Original data processing: Reference gene primer amplification yielded estimated nucleated cell counts. The repertoire was sequenced with immunoSEQ multiplex PCR; TCRdb's copy has only in-frame clones and lacks some. V and J calls and clone size are given by that table; D and trimming were obtained from the DNA. Of about 75,000 clones in the sample, approximately 86% are singletons; the top ten hold 5% to 8%. Losses at the gene ends were 1 base for V and 7 bases for J; bases not matched to a gene: 8. Germline values: CDR1 SGHVS, CDR2 FQNEAQ. The CDR3 spans 16 residues. The sample consisted of peripheral blood. The receptor was derived from a woman aged 45-60 years with acute or convalescent COVID-19. This rearrangement joins TRBV7-8 to TRBJ1-5; 9 nucleotides match TRBD1. The CDR3 protein is CASSLGGQGRGQPQHF. DNA of the CDR3: TGTGCCAGCAGCTTAGGGGGACAGGGAAGAGGCCAGCCCCAGCATTTT.